This TCR beta chain appears in the sequencing data of a study of blood T cell repertoires in COVID-19. The germline gives CDR1 SGHDT, CDR2 YYEEEE. V lost 4 bases and J lost 16, with 21 bases in between. The CDR3 extends over 13 amino acids. Method: immunoSEQ multiplex PCR; TCRdb's copy keeps in-frame clones and lacks some. The sample lists around 190,000 clones; approximately 87% were seen once. The TCR comes from a man in his 70s with active or convalescent COVID-19. The sequenced material came from peripheral blood. This sequence joins TRBV5-6 and TRBJ2-1; no clear D. CDR3 loop: CASSLLAADIHFF. The DNA of the CDR3 is TGTGCCAGCAGCCTGCTGGCCGCCGACATACATTTCTTC.